The 18 T cell receptor beta chains listed next were all sequenced from one sample in a study of beta chain features in type 1 diabetes. Study results and caveats: Moderate but significant shortening of TCRB CDR3s was recorded in all four CD4+ subsets from Type 1 diabetes patients.

Which antigens these TCRs recognize remains unknown. Investigators reverse transcribed all isolated RNA, so they sequenced expressed TCRB transcripts. The protocol was immunoSEQ multiplex PCR, while the TCRdb copy is restricted to in-frame clones and leaves out a portion. Here the sample spans 150,000 to 180,000 clones, 9% to 12% being singletons. The sample consisted of central memory CD4+ T cells from blood. The origin of the receptors is a man younger than 40 with type 1 diabetes.

This chain connects TRBV29-1 to TRBJ2-7; TRBD2 aligns across 7 bases. The CDR3 is 13 amino acids. V lost 4 bases, J lost 0 bases, and 3 bases stayed unmatched. Germline CDR1 and CDR2: SQVTM and ANQGSEA. This CDR3 is CSVVGGGSYEQYF. In DNA, the CDR3 is TGCAGCGTTGTTGGGGGGGGCTCCTACGAGCAGTACTTC.

This clone was observed a handful of times. V usage is TRBV4-2 and J usage is TRBJ2-1; TRBD2 aligns across 14 bases. In germline, CDR1 is LGHNA, CDR2 YNFKEQ. The junction had 6 bases not matched to a gene; V was cut back by 4 bases and J by 7 bases. The CDR3 runs 16 residues. Here the CDR3 reads CASSPRLAGGRNEQFF. In DNA, the CDR3 is TGTGCCAGCAGCCCGAGACTAGCGGGAGGGCGAAATGAGCAGTTCTTC.

V and J are TRBV6-5 and TRBJ1-1; D uncertain. This CDR3 spans 14 amino acids. The V gene lost 0 bases and the J gene lost 0 bases, with 5 bases spanning the gap. Looked up from germline, CDR1 is MNHEY and CDR2 is SVGAGI. The CDR3 DNA is TGTGCCAGCAGTTACTCGAGGCTGAACACTGAAGCTTTCTTT. Amino acids: CASSYSRLNTEAFF.

This clone was seen a handful of times. This rearrangement joins TRBV30 to TRBJ1-1, with 10 bases aligning to TRBD1. Germline-derived CDR1 and CDR2 are GTSNPN and SVGIG (reference sequence). The CDR3 totals 16 residues. V shed 3 bases, J shed 2 bases, and the junction held 9 bases outside the gene matches. CDR3 loop: CAWRDLTGGGNTEAFF. In DNA, the CDR3 is TGTGCCTGGAGGGACTTGACAGGGGGCGGAAACACTGAAGCTTTCTTT.

This clone was counted only a few times. The genes are TRBV2 and TRBJ1-5; TRBD1 might be the D (6 bases). The length of the CDR3 is 15 residues. Trimming took off 4 bases at V and 2 bases at J, with 12 bases between the two ends. Germline CDR1 and CDR2: SNHLY and FYNNEI. The CDR3 is CASSGMGAGNQPQHF. The CDR3 bases are TGTGCCAGCAGTGGTATGGGGGCGGGCAATCAGCCCCAGCATTTT.

This clone was observed a few times. The chain carries TRBV11-2 and TRBJ2-5; maybe TRBD2 (6 bases). V lost 4 bases, J lost 1 base, and 10 bases lay in between. Germline CDR1 reads SGHAT; CDR2 reads FQNNGV. The CDR3 covers 14 residues. CDR3 region: CASSWRAGQETQYF. The CDR3 coding sequence is TGTGCCAGCAGCTGGAGAGCGGGCCAAGAGACCCAGTACTTC.

The chain employs TRBV5-1 and TRBJ2-4, with 9 bases that match TRBD2. Germline V CDR1 and CDR2: SGHRS, YFSETQ. The V segment lost 2 bases and the J segment 7 bases; nucleotides outside the gene matches: 10. The CDR3 has 16 residues. Here the CDR3 reads CASSFGVAGALNIQYF. In nucleotides, the CDR3 is TGCGCCAGCAGCTTCGGGGTAGCGGGAGCGTTGAACATTCAGTACTTC.

The chain is built from TRBV7-2 and TRBJ2-1; 7 bases align to TRBD2. V lost 4 bases, J lost 6 bases, and 6 bases stayed unmatched. The germline V gene has CDR1 SGHTA and CDR2 FQGNSA. CDR3 length: 14 amino acids. The DNA of the CDR3 is TGTGCCAGCAGCTCGGGAGGCCTCCTCAATGAGCAGTTCTTC. It codes for CASSSGGLLNEQFF.

The chain carries TRBV28 and TRBJ2-7; 14 positions agree with TRBD2. V shed 6 bases and J 0 bases; nucleotides not matched to a gene: 7. The CDR3 spans 17 residues. CDR1 and CDR2 (germline): MDHEN, SYDVKM. CDR3 nucleotides: TGTGCCAGCAGCCCCGGGACTAGCGGGAGTGCCTCCTACGAGCAGTACTTC. Protein product: CASSPGTSGSASYEQYF.

V and J are TRBV5-4 and TRBJ2-3; 7 nucleotides align to TRBD2. After removal of 3 bases from V and 5 bases from J, the junction contained 6 bases not matched to a gene. Per the germline V gene, CDR1 is SGHNT and CDR2 is YYREEE (reference sequence). CDR3 size: 14 residues. Here the CDR3 reads CASSYGLGGDTQYF. Here the CDR3 DNA reads TGTGCCAGCAGCTACGGACTAGGAGGAGATACGCAGTATTTT.

This chain joins TRBV4-2 and TRBJ2-2; 8 bases agree with TRBD2. Germline trimming cut 4 bases from V and 2 bases from J; bases unmatched to any gene: 6. The CDR3 contains 16 residues. CDR1 and CDR2 from the germline V gene are LGHNA and YNFKEQ. CDR3: CASSLSSGINTGELFF. CDR3 DNA: TGTGCCAGCAGCCTAAGTAGCGGGATAAACACCGGGGAGCTGTTTTTT.

This clone was recorded a few times. The V and J genes are TRBV7-9 and TRBJ2-7; D is unclear. Per the germline V gene, CDR1 is SEHNR and CDR2 is FQNEAQ (reference sequence). V lost 8 bases, J lost 0 bases, and 11 bases lay in between. The CDR3 sequence is 13 residues long. The CDR3 bases are TGTGCCAGCTATGGGCAGAGCTCCTACGAGCAGTACTTC. This encodes CASYGQSSYEQYF.

The chain joins TRBV2 to TRBJ2-5; perhaps TRBD1 as D (7 bases). This CDR3 has 14 amino acids. Germline CDR1 is SNHLY and CDR2 is FYNNEI. Deletions cut 7 bases from V and 5 bases from J, with 17 bases between. The CDR3 sequence is CASTRNRGGETQYF. The CDR3 coding sequence is TGTGCCAGCACCCGAAACAGGGGAGGCGAGACCCAGTACTTC.

The V call is TRBV5-1, the J call TRBJ2-5; 10 nucleotides agree with TRBD1. The germline CDR1 and CDR2 sequences are SGHRS and YFSETQ. V was clipped by 2 bases and J by 4 bases; unmatched bases: 8. The CDR3 length is 16 residues. The CDR3 DNA reads as TGCGCCAGCAGCTTCGGAGACAGGGGGCGCTTAGAGACCCAGTACTTC. Its translation is CASSFGDRGRLETQYF.

The rearrangement joins TRBV5-4 to TRBJ2-1, with TRBD2 matching over 11 bases. V lost 5 bases and J lost 5; bases outside the gene matches: 6. The CDR3 covers 15 residues. Germline lookup yields CDR1 SGHNT and CDR2 YYREEE (reference sequence). CDR3 protein: CASRSGTSGNNEQFF. The CDR3 region has the DNA TGTGCCAGCAGATCCGGGACTAGCGGCAACAATGAGCAGTTCTTC.

The chain recombines TRBV28 with TRBJ2-2; 7 nucleotides align to TRBD1. Germline CDR1 and CDR2: MDHEN and SYDVKM. V dropped 7 bases and J dropped 4; count of bases not matched to a gene: 15. The CDR3 extends over 17 amino acids. This chain's CDR3 is CASITIRGRGPTGELFF. The CDR3 DNA follows: TGTGCCAGCATCACTATTAGGGGGCGCGGCCCCACCGGGGAGCTGTTTTTT.

The V gene is TRBV15, the J gene TRBJ2-1; 10 nucleotides match TRBD2. This CDR3 is built from 14 residues. Per the germline V gene, CDR1 is LNHNV and CDR2 is YYDKDF (reference sequence). V was pared by 5 bases and J by 10 bases, with 8 bases of the junction left unmatched. CDR3 amino acids: CATSSSGSAREQFF. CDR3 DNA sequence: TGTGCCACCAGCTCTAGCGGGAGCGCCAGGGAGCAGTTCTTC.

V and J are TRBV15 and TRBJ2-7, with a possible D match to TRBD1 (5 bases). Germline V CDR1 and CDR2: LNHNV, YYDKDF (reference sequence). This CDR3 has 14 amino acids. Trimming cost V 3 bases and J 0 bases, with 9 bases left between them. The CDR3 sequence: CATSRQGASYEQYF. In DNA form, the CDR3 reads TGTGCCACCAGCAGGCAGGGTGCCTCCTACGAGCAGTACTTC.